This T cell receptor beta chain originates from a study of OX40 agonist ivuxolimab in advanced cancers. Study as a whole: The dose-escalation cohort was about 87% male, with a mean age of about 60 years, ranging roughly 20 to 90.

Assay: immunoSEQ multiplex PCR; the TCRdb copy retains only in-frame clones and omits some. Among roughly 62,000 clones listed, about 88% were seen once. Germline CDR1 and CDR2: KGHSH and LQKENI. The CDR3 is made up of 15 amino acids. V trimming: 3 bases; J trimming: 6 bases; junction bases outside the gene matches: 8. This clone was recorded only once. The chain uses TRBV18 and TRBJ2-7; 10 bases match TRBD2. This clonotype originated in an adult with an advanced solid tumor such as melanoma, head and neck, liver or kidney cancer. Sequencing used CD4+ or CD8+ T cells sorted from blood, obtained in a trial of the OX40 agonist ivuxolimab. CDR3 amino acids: CASSPPASGSGEQYF. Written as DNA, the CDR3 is TGTGCCAGCTCACCCCCCGCTAGCGGGAGCGGCGAGCAGTACTTC.